This T cell receptor (beta chain) was obtained from a study of identical twins. Study-wide points: Cord blood's abundant beta clonotypes had fewer insertions, unlike memory repertoires. Weaker excess twin sharing was observed in beta out-of-frame sequences.

TCRdb reprocessed the 5' RACE reads with MiXCR, giving one entry per CDR3 protein. The top ten clones hold 6% to 8.5% of a sample with approximately 300,000 distinct CDR3 sequences, roughly 10% of them seen once. Concerning this clonotype: The antigen is not known.

The CDR3 is 17 residues long. The ends were cut back, 5 bases at V and 1 base at J, with 21 bases in the middle. These data also featured in a second study, about yellow fever vaccine responses in identical twins.

The sample comprised CD8+ T cells sorted from blood. The clonotype was recovered from a woman aged 18-35 years in good health. J is TRBJ2-7 and V is TRBV12-3 or TRBV12-4; tentative D call: TRBD1 (6 bases). CDR3 sequence: CASSPNPGVASSYEQYF. The CDR3 DNA reads TGTGCCAGCAGTCCTAACCCAGGGGTAGCGAGTTCCTACGAGCAGTACTTC.